The 18 T cell receptor beta chains below come from one sample, sequenced in a study of PD-L1 blockade in urothelial cancer. Here immunoSEQ multiplex PCR was the method, and the copy in TCRdb shows in-frame clones only, minus some. The profile shows about 81,000 clones, approximately 90% of them singletons. The sequences come from PBMCs, collected around atezolizumab (anti-PD-L1) treatment. All receptors come from a man aged 60 to 69 with urothelial cancer.

This chain uses TRBV21-1 with TRBJ2-7; no check of the table's D call, TRBD2, against the DNA was made. TRBV21-1 is a pseudogene locus. The CDR3 is made up of 17 amino acids. CDR3 DNA sequence: TGTGCCAGCAGCAAAGCGTCCGTCTATGAAAACTCCTACGAGCAGTACTTC. It is translated as CASSKASVYENSYEQYF.

This rearrangement joins TRBV14 to TRBJ2-6; perhaps TRBD1 as D (6 bases). This CDR3 region has 17 residues. V lost 4 bases, J lost 0 bases, and 13 bases lay in between. The germline V gene encodes CDR1 SGHDN and CDR2 FVKESK. The CDR3 bases are TGTGCCAGCAGCCCGGGACACCTGATCTCTGGGGCCAACGTCCTGACTTTC. Protein product: CASSPGHLISGANVLTF.

The chain carries TRBV27 and TRBJ2-7, with TRBD1 matching over 9 bases. Germline loops: CDR1 MNHEY, CDR2 SMNVEV (reference sequence). This CDR3 contains 15 residues. V trimming: 6 bases; J trimming: 0 bases; junction bases outside the gene matches: 6. CDR3 DNA sequence: TGTGCCAGCAGCCGAAGACAGGGGGTCTCCTACGAGCAGTACTTC. Residues: CASSRRQGVSYEQYF.

The gene calls are TRBV6-6 and TRBJ2-7, with TRBD2 identical over 9 bases. The germline gives CDR1 MNHNY, CDR2 SVGAGI (reference sequence). The trim removed 0 bases at V and 4 bases at J, leaving 7 bases unmatched. The CDR3 totals 16 residues. The CDR3 reads CASSYSTSGSRYEQYF. The CDR3 nucleotides read TGTGCCAGCAGTTACTCGACTAGCGGCTCCCGATACGAGCAGTACTTC.

The rearrangement uses TRBV5-3 and TRBJ2-2; D not certain. TRBV5-3 is an open reading frame whose function is uncertain. Between the trimmed V and J ends, which lost 5 bases and 7 bases, there was a span of 6 bases. The CDR3 spans 11 residues. The CDR3 sequence is CARRLGGELFF. The CDR3 DNA follows: TGTGCCAGAAGACTTGGCGGGGAGCTGTTTTTT.

There are a few counts of this clone. The chain recombines TRBV9 with TRBJ1-1; 7 bases fit TRBD1. The germline gives CDR1 SGDLS, CDR2 YYNGEE. This CDR3 spans 14 amino acids. J gave up 6 bases and V 2 bases, and 7 bases lay outside the gene matches. The CDR3 region is CASSVGTELPEAFF. CDR3 coding DNA: TGTGCCAGCAGCGTTGGGACAGAACTCCCTGAAGCTTTCTTT.

The chain is built from TRBV29-1 and TRBJ2-7, with D possibly matching TRBD2 (5 bases). This CDR3 is built from 13 residues. The germline V gene has CDR1 SQVTM and CDR2 ANQGSEA. Trimming pared 4 bases from V and 7 bases from J, leaving 17 bases between. DNA of the CDR3: TGCAGCGTTGGGACCGGGGAAAATCGGGAGCAGTACTTC. Translated: CSVGTGENREQYF.

This chain links TRBV5-1 with TRBJ2-1; 12 nucleotides match TRBD2. Germline V CDR1 and CDR2: SGHRS, YFSETQ. V lost 4 bases, J lost 1 base, and 12 bases stayed unmatched. The CDR3 has 19 residues. The DNA for the CDR3 is TGCGCCAGCAGCGCTAATGGGCTAGCGGGAGGGCCTTCCTACAATGAGCAGTTCTTC. It yields the protein CASSANGLAGGPSYNEQFF.

This clone appeared once. The chain is built from TRBV18 and TRBJ1-2; 7 bases map to TRBD1. J lost 3 bases, V lost 5 bases, and 15 bases had no gene match. CDR1 and CDR2 (germline): KGHSH, LQKENI. The CDR3 is made up of 17 amino acids. CDR3 protein: CASSAGTASPKDYGYTF. In DNA form, the CDR3 reads TGTGCCAGCTCAGCCGGGACAGCCTCCCCTAAGGACTATGGCTACACCTTC.

The V and J genes are TRBV9 and TRBJ1-1; weak D call: TRBD1 (6 bases). Germline V gene lookup returns CDR1 SGDLS and CDR2 YYNGEE. CDR3 size: 15 residues. Trimming removed 0 bases from V and 7 bases from J, with 16 bases in between. The CDR3 DNA is TGTGCCAGCAGCGTAGACCCCAGCCCCAGGGGTGAAGCTTTCTTT. Its protein product is CASSVDPSPRGEAFF. Complete variable domain (other parts from reference TRBV9 and TRBJ1-1): DSGVTQTPKHLITATGQRVTLRCSPRSGDLSVYWYQQSLDQGLQFLIQYYNGEERAKGNILERFSAQQFPDLHSELNLSSLELGDSALYFCASSVDPSPRGEAFFGQGTRLTVV.

This chain joins TRBV5-7 and TRBJ2-7, with D possibly being TRBD1 (5 bases). TRBV5-7 is treated as an ORF (open reading frame) with a function not yet certain. The V and J ends lost 0 bases and 3 bases respectively, with 13 bases between them. The CDR3 sequence is 15 residues long. CDR3 nucleotides: TGTGCCAGCAGCTTGGCAGGGTTTACTTACTACGAGCAGTACTTC. Its translation: CASSLAGFTYYEQYF.

The CDR3 DNA sequence: TGCGCCAGCAGCCAAATGGGGACTAGCGGGCATAGCTCCTACGAGCAGTACTTC. As protein: CASSQMGTSGHSSYEQYF. The V gene is TRBV4-1, the J gene TRBJ2-7; 12 positions agree with TRBD2. The germline V gene has CDR1 MGHRA and CDR2 YSYEKL. Trimming removed 2 bases from V and 0 bases from J; junction bases left unmatched: 8. CDR3 length equals 18 residues.

The chain has TRBV6-1 and TRBJ1-1, with TRBD1 as a possible D gene (5 bases). The CDR3 is 13 residues long. Trimming took off 6 bases at V and 5 bases at J, with 13 bases between the two ends. Germline loops: CDR1 MNHNS, CDR2 SASEGT. CDR3 nucleotides: TGTGCCAGCAGGTACCAAGGGGATACTGAAGCTTTCTTT. It yields the protein CASRYQGDTEAFF.

This clone appeared once. J is TRBJ2-7 and V is TRBV10-3; a weak D match, TRBD1 (6 bases). The germline gives CDR1 ENHRY, CDR2 SYGVKD. This CDR3 comprises 13 residues. V gave up 6 bases and J gave up 1 base, with 10 bases separating them. This chain's CDR3 is CAIRETGSYEQYF. The CDR3 DNA reads TGTGCCATCAGGGAGACAGGTTCCTACGAGCAGTACTTC.

The J gene is TRBJ2-3, the V gene TRBV19, with 10 bases matching TRBD1. The V gene end was trimmed by 5 bases and the J gene end by 3 bases; junction bases not matched to a gene: 8. Germline V gives CDR1 LNHDA, CDR2 SQIVND (reference sequence). This CDR3 is built from 16 residues. The CDR3 sequence: CASSLVWGQGTDTQYF. As DNA, the CDR3 is TGTGCCAGTAGTTTGGTTTGGGGACAGGGGACAGATACGCAGTATTTT.

This chain connects TRBV6-1 to TRBJ2-1; D possibly corresponds to TRBD2 (6 bases). Germline assignment: CDR1 MNHNS and CDR2 SASEGT. This CDR3 is built from 13 residues. V gave up 7 bases and J gave up 0 bases, with 7 bases separating them. The CDR3 bases are TGTGCCAGCAACGGGGGCTCCTACAATGAGCAGTTCTTC. This sequence encodes CASNGGSYNEQFF.

The CDR3 is CASSYGTGGYEQYF. DNA for the CDR3: TGTGCCAGCAGCTACGGGACAGGGGGCTACGAGCAGTACTTC. The chain has TRBV7-6 and TRBJ2-7; 11 bases match TRBD1. Trimming at V came to 4 bases and at J to 3 bases, leaving 2 bases not matched to a gene. There are 14 residues in the CDR3. Germline V gene sequence: CDR1 SGHVS, CDR2 FNYEAQ.

This sequence joins TRBV28 and TRBJ2-7; a possible D gene is TRBD1 (6 bases). The CDR3 runs to 16 residues. The V gene lost 4 bases and the J gene lost 3 bases, with 19 bases spanning the gap. Germline V gives CDR1 MDHEN, CDR2 SYDVKM. The CDR3 protein is CASSSHRDGGVYEQYF. In DNA, the CDR3 is TGTGCCAGCAGTTCCCACAGGGATGGGGGCGTCTACGAGCAGTACTTC. The whole variable domain, filled in from reference TRBV28 and TRBJ2-7, reads DVKVTQSSRYLVKRTGEKVFLECVQDMDHENMFWYRQDPGLGLRLIYFSYDVKMKEKGDIPEGYSVSREKKERFSLILESASTNQTSMYLCASSSHRDGGVYEQYFGPGTRLTVT.